Each of the 15 T cell receptor beta chains below was sequenced from the same sample in a study of vaccination and CD4 T cells after COVID-19. Treatment noted: approximately 9-day PBMC culture with coronavirus spike peptide pools or control peptides (ViraFEST assay). The Oncomine TCR Beta short-read assay sequenced DNA from cultured CD4+ T cells. One entry per CDR3 protein results from TCRdb running MiXCR on the PCR reads. The table lists about 18,000 distinct CDR3 sequences, about half of them singletons. No antigens are known for them. Sequences were obtained from CD4+ T cells from blood, cultured in vitro. The receptors derive from a human donor who had recovered from COVID-19.

The chain combines TRBV20-1 with TRBJ2-1; D could derive from TRBD1 or TRBD2 (5 bases each). The CDR3 length is 16 residues. With 2 bases removed from V and 0 bases from J, the gap between germline ends came to 14 bases. Germline CDR1 is DFQATT and CDR2 is SNEGSKA (reference sequence). CDR3 coding DNA: TGCAGTGCTAGAATTCCGGGACCCCGCTCCTACAATGAGCAGTTCTTC. It codes for CSARIPGPRSYNEQFF.

The J gene is TRBJ1-1, the V gene TRBV20-1, with D hard to call. The germline CDR1 and CDR2 sequences are DFQATT and SNEGSKA (reference sequence). The CDR3 spans 11 residues. V lost 3 bases, J lost 6 bases, and 8 bases lay in between. The CDR3 loop reads CSASGEPEAFF. In DNA, the CDR3 is TGCAGTGCTAGTGGAGAGCCTGAAGCTTTCTTT.

The chain employs TRBV12-3 or TRBV12-4 and TRBJ1-2, with D possibly TRBD1 on 6 matching bases. CDR3 length: 14 amino acids. Trimming pared 5 bases from V and 4 bases from J, leaving 14 bases between. The CDR3 spells CASSLGEQGYGYTF. The CDR3 region has the DNA TGTGCCAGCAGTCTGGGGGAACAGGGCTATGGCTACACCTTC.

This clonotype was detected only a few times. The J gene is TRBJ1-4, the V gene TRBV7-2; possible D gene TRBD1, 5 bases. The CDR3 contains 16 residues. Germline-derived CDR1 and CDR2 are SGHTA and FQGNSA. Deletions cut 5 bases from V and 7 bases from J, with 20 bases between. The CDR3 reads CASSLGQGRAGEKLFF. The CDR3 nucleotides are TGTGCCAGCAGCCTAGGCCAGGGCCGGGCGGGTGAAAAACTGTTTTTT.

The V gene is TRBV27, the J gene TRBJ1-1; D is ambiguous. V was trimmed by 6 bases and J by 0 bases, leaving 14 bases between them. Looked up from germline, CDR1 is MNHEY and CDR2 is SMNVEV (reference sequence). The CDR3 consists of 15 residues. The DNA of the CDR3 is TGTGCCAGCAGCATAAACGGGAGAATGAACACTGAAGCTTTCTTT. Protein: CASSINGRMNTEAFF.

The count of this clonotype is one. The V gene is TRBV6-2 or TRBV6-3, the J gene TRBJ1-6, with D possibly being TRBD1 (6 bases). V lost 7 bases, J lost 8 bases, and 15 bases lay in between. CDR1 MNHEY and CDR2 SVGEGT come from the germline V gene. CDR3 length: 14 residues. CDR3 region: CASIPMDRDSPLHF. In DNA, the CDR3 is TGTGCCAGCATCCCAATGGACAGAGATTCACCCCTCCACTTT.

CDR3 DNA: TGTGCCAGCAGCCCCGGGGGAGGCACCGGGGAGCTGTTTTTT. It translates to CASSPGGGTGELFF. The chain combines TRBV7-7 with TRBJ2-2, with D perhaps TRBD2 (6 bases). The CDR3 totals 14 residues. The germline gives CDR1 SSHAT, CDR2 FNYEAQ (reference sequence). The V end lost 5 bases, the J end lost 4 bases, and 11 bases lay between the germline ends.

This sequence joins TRBV20-1 and TRBJ2-3; 11 nucleotides match TRBD2. The CDR3 has 17 residues. Germline CDR1 reads DFQATT; CDR2 reads SNEGSKA (reference sequence). After removal of 0 bases from V and 1 base from J, the junction contained 6 bases not matched to a gene. The chain's CDR3 is CSARDLGTSGRTDTQYF. The CDR3, as DNA: TGCAGTGCTAGAGATCTTGGGACTAGCGGCCGCACAGATACGCAGTATTTT.

The chain couples TRBV7-8 to TRBJ2-7; possibly TRBD2 for D (6 bases). Looked up from germline, CDR1 is SGHVS and CDR2 is FQNEAQ. This CDR3 is 16 amino acids long. Trimming pared 7 bases from V and 4 bases from J, leaving 23 bases between. The CDR3 loop is CASTFGGLEGLYEQYF. CDR3 DNA: TGTGCCAGCACCTTCGGGGGTCTAGAGGGTTTGTACGAGCAGTACTTC.

This clonotype has just one count. The J gene is TRBJ1-6, the V gene TRBV28; 9 bases match TRBD1. The CDR3 length is 17 residues. J gave up 8 bases and V 7 bases, and 15 bases lay outside the gene matches. The V gene's germline CDR1 is MDHEN and CDR2 SYDVKM. The chain's CDR3 is CASIGTGRVRTDSPLHF. The CDR3, as DNA: TGTGCCAGCATTGGGACAGGGAGGGTTAGGACCGATTCACCCCTCCACTTT.

This rearrangement joins TRBV5-1 to TRBJ1-6; no clear D gene. Looked up from germline, CDR1 is SGHRS and CDR2 is YFSETQ. The CDR3 is made up of 14 amino acids. V was pared by 0 bases and J by 6 bases, with 7 bases between. The CDR3 sequence is CASSLAQINSPLHF. The CDR3 coding sequence is TGCGCCAGCAGCTTGGCGCAGATTAATTCACCCCTCCACTTT.

CDR3 loop: CSARDDRGRTYSPLHF. CDR3 coding DNA: TGCAGTGCTAGAGATGACCGCGGCCGGACCTATTCACCCCTCCACTTT. The chain recombines TRBV20-1 with TRBJ1-6; no clear D. The CDR3 has 16 amino acids. Trimming took 0 bases from V and 8 from J, leaving 17 bases between them. Germline lookup yields CDR1 DFQATT and CDR2 SNEGSKA (reference sequence).

The chain joins TRBV28 to TRBJ1-1; D is perhaps TRBD1 (5 bases). The V and J ends lost 1 base and 11 bases respectively, with 32 bases between them. The CDR3 consists of 19 residues. The V gene's germline CDR1 is MDHEN and CDR2 SYDVKM. DNA for the CDR3: TGTGCCAGCAGTTTATCGGCCAGCCCCCCAGGGTACCGCTTGATATCTGCTTTCTTT. Translated: CASSLSASPPGYRLISAFF.

This clonotype was detected once. The gene calls are TRBV20-1 and TRBJ2-1, with 8 bases identical to TRBD1. V dropped 0 bases and J dropped 7; count of bases not matched to a gene: 5. The CDR3 has 14 residues. From germline, CDR1 is DFQATT and CDR2 SNEGSKA (reference sequence). CDR3 nucleotides: TGCAGTGCTAGAGATCTGGACAGGGTAAATGAGCAGTTCTTC. Its translation: CSARDLDRVNEQFF.

This chain joins TRBV5-4 and TRBJ1-2; possibly TRBD1 for D (6 bases). The V and J ends lost 5 bases and 3 bases respectively, with 14 bases between them. This CDR3 has 14 residues. Germline CDR1 SGHNT, CDR2 YYREEE (reference sequence). The CDR3 DNA reads TGTGCCAGCAGACTGGCCGGGGGGCACTATGGCTACACCTTC. Translating gives CASRLAGGHYGYTF.